A selection of T cell receptor beta chains follows, all from one sample in a study of CD8+ T cells in alopecia areata. Sequencing was performed with immunoSEQ multiplex PCR; in TCRdb, only in-frame clones are kept and a portion is missing. Here the sample spans more than 140,000 clones, roughly nine tenths being singletons. The material was CD8+ T cells sorted from blood, obtained at week 4, from a patient treated with tofacitinib. The receptor source for this set is a human donor with alopecia areata. Each CDR3 is given with its conserved first and last residue. Each record gives: clone size, J gene, V gene, D gene, CDR3 protein, CDR3 DNA. A D gene is named only where the DNA matches it firmly. Size values are once, few and many counts, or a class for expanded clones, and some rows have none.

- | TRBJ1-2 | TRBV7-3 | - | CASSLSGTDPYGYTF | TGTGCCAGCAGCTTATCCGGGACGGATCCCTATGGCTACACCTTC
- | TRBJ1-5 | TRBV6-6 | - | CATQSGSGQPQHF | TGTGCCACCCAATCAGGGTCGGGACAGCCCCAGCATTTT
- | TRBJ2-7 | TRBV2 | - | CASRRLGTASYEQYF | TGTGCCAGCAGGCGTCTGGGGACTGCTTCCTACGAGCAGTACTTC
- | TRBJ2-7 | TRBV29-1 | - | CSVKRVGNYEQYF | TGCAGCGTAAAAAGAGTAGGGAACTACGAGCAGTACTTC
once | TRBJ1-1 | TRBV14 | - | CASSQESGDTEAFF | TGTGCCAGCAGCCAAGAATCAGGCGACACTGAAGCTTTCTTT
- | TRBJ2-2 | TRBV27 | - | CAEGHANTGKLFF | TGTGCCGAGGGGCACGCGAACACCGGGAAGCTGTTTTTT
- | TRBJ2-1 | TRBV7-9 | - | CASSYATVQEFF | TGTGCCAGCAGCTATGCGACAGTGCAAGAGTTCTTC
once | TRBJ2-3 | TRBV9 | TRBD2 | CASSVWEGRTDTQYF | TGTGCCAGCAGCGTTTGGGAGGGCCGCACAGATACGCAGTATTTT
- | TRBJ2-2 | TRBV25-1 | - | CAAGTPNTGELFF | TGTGCCGCCGGGACTCCGAACACCGGGGAGCTGTTTTTT
- | TRBJ2-7 | TRBV25-1 | - | CASSELGGGHYEQYF | TGTGCCAGCAGTGAGCTTGGGGGGGGGCACTACGAGCAGTACTTC
- | TRBJ2-3 | TRBV4-1 | TRBD2 | CASSQDRLAGDTDTQYF | TGCGCCAGCAGCCAAGACCGACTAGCGGGAGATACAGATACGCAGTATTTT
- | TRBJ2-5 | TRBV19 | TRBD1 | CASSPPGQGEAETQYF | TGTGCCAGTAGTCCCCCCGGACAGGGAGAGGCTGAGACCCAGTACTTC